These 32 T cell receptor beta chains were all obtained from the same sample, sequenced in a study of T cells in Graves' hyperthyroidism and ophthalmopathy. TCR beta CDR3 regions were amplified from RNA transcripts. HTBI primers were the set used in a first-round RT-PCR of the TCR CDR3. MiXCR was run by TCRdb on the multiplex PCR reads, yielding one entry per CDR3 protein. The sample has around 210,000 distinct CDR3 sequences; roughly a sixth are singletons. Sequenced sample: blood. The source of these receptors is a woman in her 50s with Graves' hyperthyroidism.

The chain's CDR3 is CATSGGTDNEKLFF. CDR3 coding DNA: TGTGCCACCAGTGGTGGGACGGATAATGAAAAACTGTTTTTT. The gene calls are TRBV24-1 and TRBJ1-4; possibly TRBD1 for D (5 bases). The ends were cut back, 5 bases at V and 4 bases at J, with 10 bases in the middle. The CDR3 extends over 14 amino acids. Looked up from germline, CDR1 is KGHDR and CDR2 is SFDVKD.

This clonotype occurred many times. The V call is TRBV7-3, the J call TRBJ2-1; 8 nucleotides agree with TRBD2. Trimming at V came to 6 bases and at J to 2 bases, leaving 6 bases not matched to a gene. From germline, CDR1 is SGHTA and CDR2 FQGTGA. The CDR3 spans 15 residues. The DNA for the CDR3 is TGTGCCAGCAGACCGACTAGCGAGGCCTACAATGAGCAGTTCTTC. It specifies CASRPTSEAYNEQFF.

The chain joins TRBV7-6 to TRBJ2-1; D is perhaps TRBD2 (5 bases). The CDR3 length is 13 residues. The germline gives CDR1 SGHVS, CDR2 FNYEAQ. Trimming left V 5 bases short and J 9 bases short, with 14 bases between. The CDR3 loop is CASSRPSRGEQFF. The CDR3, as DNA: TGTGCCAGCAGCCGTCCCTCTCGGGGTGAGCAGTTCTTC.

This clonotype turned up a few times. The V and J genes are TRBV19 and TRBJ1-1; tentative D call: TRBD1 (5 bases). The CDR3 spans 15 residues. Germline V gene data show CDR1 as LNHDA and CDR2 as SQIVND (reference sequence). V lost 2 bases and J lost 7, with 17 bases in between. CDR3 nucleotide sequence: TGTGCCAGTAGTATACGGGGCCCCGGTCGGAATGAAGCTTTCTTT. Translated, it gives CASSIRGPGRNEAFF. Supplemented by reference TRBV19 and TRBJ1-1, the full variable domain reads DGGITQSPKYLFRKEGQNVTLSCEQNLNHDAMYWYRQDPGQGLRLIYYSQIVNDFQKGDIAEGYSVSREKKESFPLTVTSAQKNPTAFYLCASSIRGPGRNEAFFGQGTRLTVV.

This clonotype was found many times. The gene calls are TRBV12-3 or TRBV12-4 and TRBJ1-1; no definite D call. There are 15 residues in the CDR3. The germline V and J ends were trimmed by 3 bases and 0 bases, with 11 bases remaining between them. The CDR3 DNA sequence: TGTGCCAGCAGTTTTAATCCGGGGATGAACACTGAAGCTTTCTTT. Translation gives CASSFNPGMNTEAFF.

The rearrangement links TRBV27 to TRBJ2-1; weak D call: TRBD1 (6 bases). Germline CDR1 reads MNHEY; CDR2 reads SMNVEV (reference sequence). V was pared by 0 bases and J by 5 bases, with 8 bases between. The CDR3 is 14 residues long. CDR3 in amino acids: CASSLSPGDNEQFF. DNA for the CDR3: TGTGCCAGCAGTTTATCCCCAGGGGACAATGAGCAGTTCTTC.

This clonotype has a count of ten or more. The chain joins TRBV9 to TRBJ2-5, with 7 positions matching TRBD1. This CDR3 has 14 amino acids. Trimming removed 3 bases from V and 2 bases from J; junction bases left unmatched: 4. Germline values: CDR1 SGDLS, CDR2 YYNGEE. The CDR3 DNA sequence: TGTGCCAGCAGCGCGACAGGGAAACAAGAGACCCAGTACTTC. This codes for CASSATGKQETQYF.

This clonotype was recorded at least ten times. In nucleotides, the CDR3 is TGTGCTAGTGGTTTGGTACTGAGCGGGAGGAACAATGAGCAGTTCTTC. Its protein product is CASGLVLSGRNNEQFF. The rearrangement uses TRBV12-5 and TRBJ2-1; 9 nucleotides match TRBD2. The CDR3 sequence is 16 residues long. Germline assignment: CDR1 LGHNT and CDR2 FRNRAP. V lost 0 bases, J lost 5 bases, and 5 bases stayed unmatched.

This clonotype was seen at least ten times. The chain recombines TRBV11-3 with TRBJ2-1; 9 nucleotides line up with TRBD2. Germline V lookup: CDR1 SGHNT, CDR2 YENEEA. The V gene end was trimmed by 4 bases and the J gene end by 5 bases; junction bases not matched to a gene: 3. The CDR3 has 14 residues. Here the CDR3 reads CASSSGLANNEQFF. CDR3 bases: TGTGCCAGCAGCTCCGGACTAGCGAACAATGAGCAGTTCTTC.

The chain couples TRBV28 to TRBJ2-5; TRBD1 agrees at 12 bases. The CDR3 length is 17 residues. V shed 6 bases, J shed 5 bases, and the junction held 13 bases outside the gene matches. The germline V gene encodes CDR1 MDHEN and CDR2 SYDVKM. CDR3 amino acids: CASSNTGDRGRKETQYF. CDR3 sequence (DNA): TGTGCCAGCAGCAATACCGGGGACAGGGGGCGTAAGGAGACCCAGTACTTC.

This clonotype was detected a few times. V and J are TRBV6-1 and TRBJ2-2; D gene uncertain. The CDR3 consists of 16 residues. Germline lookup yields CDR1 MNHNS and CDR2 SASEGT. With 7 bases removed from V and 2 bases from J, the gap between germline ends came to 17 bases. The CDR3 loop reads CASTQTSSSNTGELFF. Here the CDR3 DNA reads TGTGCCAGCACCCAGACGAGTTCTTCTAACACCGGGGAGCTGTTTTTT.

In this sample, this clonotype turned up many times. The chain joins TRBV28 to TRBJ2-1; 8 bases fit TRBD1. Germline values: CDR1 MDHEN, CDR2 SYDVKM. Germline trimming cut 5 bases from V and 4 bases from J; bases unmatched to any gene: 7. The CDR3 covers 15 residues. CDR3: CASSPRDRPYNEQFF. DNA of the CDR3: TGTGCCAGCAGTCCCCGGGACAGGCCGTACAATGAGCAGTTCTTC.

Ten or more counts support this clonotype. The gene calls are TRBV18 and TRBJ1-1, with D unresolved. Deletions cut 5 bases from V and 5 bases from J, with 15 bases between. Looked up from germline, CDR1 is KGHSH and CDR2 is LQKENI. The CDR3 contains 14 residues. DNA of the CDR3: TGTGCCAGCTCAGAAGCGAGGGTAGGGACTGAAGCTTTCTTT. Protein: CASSEARVGTEAFF.

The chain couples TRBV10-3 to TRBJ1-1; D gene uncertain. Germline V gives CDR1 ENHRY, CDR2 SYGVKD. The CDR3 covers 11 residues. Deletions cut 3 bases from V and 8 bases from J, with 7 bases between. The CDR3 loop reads CAISEQREAFF. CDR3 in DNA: TGTGCCATCAGTGAACAGAGAGAAGCTTTCTTT.

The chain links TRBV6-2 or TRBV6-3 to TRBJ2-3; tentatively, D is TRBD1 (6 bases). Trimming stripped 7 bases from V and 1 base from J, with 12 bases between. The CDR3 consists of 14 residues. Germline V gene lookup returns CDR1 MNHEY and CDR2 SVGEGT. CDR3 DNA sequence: TGTGCCAGCAACGAACAGGGTGGCACAGATACGCAGTATTTT. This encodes CASNEQGGTDTQYF.

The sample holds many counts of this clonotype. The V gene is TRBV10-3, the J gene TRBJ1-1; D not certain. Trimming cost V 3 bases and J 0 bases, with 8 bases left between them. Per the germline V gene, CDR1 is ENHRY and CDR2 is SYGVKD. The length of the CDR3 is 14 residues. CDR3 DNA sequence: TGTGCCATCAGTGACGGGCTCATGAACACTGAAGCTTTCTTT. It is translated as CAISDGLMNTEAFF.

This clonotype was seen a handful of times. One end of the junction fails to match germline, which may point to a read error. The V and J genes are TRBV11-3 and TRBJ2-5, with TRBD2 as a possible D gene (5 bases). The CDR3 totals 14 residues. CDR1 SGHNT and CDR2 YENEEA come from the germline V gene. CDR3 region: CASSFFGVGEIQYF. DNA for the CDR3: TGTGCCAGCAGCTTTTTCGGAGTGGGAGAGATCCAGTACTTC.

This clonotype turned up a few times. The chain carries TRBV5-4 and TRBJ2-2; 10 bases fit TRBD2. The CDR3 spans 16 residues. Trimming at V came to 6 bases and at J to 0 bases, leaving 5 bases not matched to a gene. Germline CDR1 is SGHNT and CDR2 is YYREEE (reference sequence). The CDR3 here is CASTSGLATNTGELFF. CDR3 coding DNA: TGTGCCAGCACCTCGGGACTAGCGACGAACACCGGGGAGCTGTTTTTT.

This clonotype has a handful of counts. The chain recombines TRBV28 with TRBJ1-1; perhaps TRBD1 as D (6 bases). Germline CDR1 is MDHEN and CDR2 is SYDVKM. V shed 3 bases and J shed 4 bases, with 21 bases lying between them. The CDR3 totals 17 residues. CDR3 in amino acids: CASSLAKRGAIFTEAFF. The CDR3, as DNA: TGTGCCAGCAGTTTGGCGAAGCGGGGGGCAATCTTCACTGAAGCTTTCTTT.

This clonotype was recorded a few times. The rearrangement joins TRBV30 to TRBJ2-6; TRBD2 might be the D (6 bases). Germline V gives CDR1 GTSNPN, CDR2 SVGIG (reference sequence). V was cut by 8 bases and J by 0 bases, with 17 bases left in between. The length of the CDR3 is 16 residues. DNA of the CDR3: TGTGCCCATTCGGTGGGAGGACCCTCTGGGGCCAACGTCCTGACTTTC. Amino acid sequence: CAHSVGGPSGANVLTF.

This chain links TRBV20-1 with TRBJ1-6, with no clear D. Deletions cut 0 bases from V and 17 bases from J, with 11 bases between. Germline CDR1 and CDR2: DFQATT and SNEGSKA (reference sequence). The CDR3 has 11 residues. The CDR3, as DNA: TGCAGTGCTAGAGATCAGATTATGGTCCACTTT. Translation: CSARDQIMVHF.

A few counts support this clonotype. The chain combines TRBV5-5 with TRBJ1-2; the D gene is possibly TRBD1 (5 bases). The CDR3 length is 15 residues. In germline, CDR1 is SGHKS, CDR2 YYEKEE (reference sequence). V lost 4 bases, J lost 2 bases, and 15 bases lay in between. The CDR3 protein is CASSPSPTENYGYTF. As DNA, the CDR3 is TGTGCCAGCAGCCCTTCCCCGACAGAAAACTATGGCTACACCTTC.

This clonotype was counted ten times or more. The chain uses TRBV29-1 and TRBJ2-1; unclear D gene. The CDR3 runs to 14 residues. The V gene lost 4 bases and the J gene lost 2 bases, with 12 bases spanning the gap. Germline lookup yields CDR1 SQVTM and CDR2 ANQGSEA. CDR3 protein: CSVGVAAAYNEQFF. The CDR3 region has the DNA TGCAGCGTTGGAGTGGCTGCCGCCTACAATGAGCAGTTCTTC.

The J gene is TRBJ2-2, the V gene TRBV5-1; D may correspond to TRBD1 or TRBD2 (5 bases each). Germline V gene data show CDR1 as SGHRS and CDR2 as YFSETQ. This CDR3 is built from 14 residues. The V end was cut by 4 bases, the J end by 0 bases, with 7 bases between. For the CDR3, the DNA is TGCGCCAGCAGCCAGGGACCGAACACCGGGGAGCTGTTTTTT. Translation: CASSQGPNTGELFF.

Written as DNA, the CDR3 is TGTGCCATCACAAAAGGACAGTGGGGGACACAGAACACTGAAGCTTTCTTT. Amino acids: CAITKGQWGTQNTEAFF. The genes are TRBV10-3 and TRBJ1-1; maybe TRBD1 (6 bases). The germline V gene encodes CDR1 ENHRY and CDR2 SYGVKD. V dropped 7 bases and J dropped 1 base, with 22 bases sitting between them. The CDR3 sequence is 17 residues long.

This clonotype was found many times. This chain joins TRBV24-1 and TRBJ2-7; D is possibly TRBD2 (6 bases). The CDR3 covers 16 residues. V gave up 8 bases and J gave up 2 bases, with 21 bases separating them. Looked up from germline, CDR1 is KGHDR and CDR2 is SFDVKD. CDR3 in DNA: TGTGCCACCATTTCATCTGGCGGGAAGGGAACCTACGAGCAGTACTTC. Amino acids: CATISSGGKGTYEQYF.

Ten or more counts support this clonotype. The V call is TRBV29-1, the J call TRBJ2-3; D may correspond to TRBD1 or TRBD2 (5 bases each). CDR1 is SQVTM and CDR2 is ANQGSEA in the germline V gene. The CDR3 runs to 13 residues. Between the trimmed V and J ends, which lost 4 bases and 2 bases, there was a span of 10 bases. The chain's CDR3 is CSVGDGPTDTQYF. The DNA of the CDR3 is TGCAGCGTTGGGGACGGACCCACAGATACGCAGTATTTT.

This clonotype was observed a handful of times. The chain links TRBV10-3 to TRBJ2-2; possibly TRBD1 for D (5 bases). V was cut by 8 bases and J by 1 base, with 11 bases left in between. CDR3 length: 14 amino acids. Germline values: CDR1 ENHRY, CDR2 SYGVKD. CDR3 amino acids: CAIRRQGNTGELFF. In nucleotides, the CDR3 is TGTGCCATCCGTCGGCAGGGGAACACCGGGGAGCTGTTTTTT.

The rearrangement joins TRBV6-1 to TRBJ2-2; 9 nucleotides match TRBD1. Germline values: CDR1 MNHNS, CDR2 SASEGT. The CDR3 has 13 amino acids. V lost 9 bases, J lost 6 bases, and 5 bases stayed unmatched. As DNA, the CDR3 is TGTGCCAGTAACAGGGGGCGCGCCGGGGAGCTGTTTTTT. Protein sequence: CASNRGRAGELFF.

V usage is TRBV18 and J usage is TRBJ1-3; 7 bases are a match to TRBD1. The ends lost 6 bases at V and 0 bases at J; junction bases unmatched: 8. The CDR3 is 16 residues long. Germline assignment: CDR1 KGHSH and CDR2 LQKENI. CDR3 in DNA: TGTGCCAGCTCGCCAAGACAGGGCCACTCTGGAAACACCATATATTTT. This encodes CASSPRQGHSGNTIYF. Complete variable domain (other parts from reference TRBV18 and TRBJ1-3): NAGVMQNPRHLVRRRGQEARLRCSPMKGHSHVYWYRQLPEEGLKFMVYLQKENIIDESGMPKERFSAEFPKEGPSILRIQQVVRGDSAAYFCASSPRQGHSGNTIYFGEGSWLTVV.

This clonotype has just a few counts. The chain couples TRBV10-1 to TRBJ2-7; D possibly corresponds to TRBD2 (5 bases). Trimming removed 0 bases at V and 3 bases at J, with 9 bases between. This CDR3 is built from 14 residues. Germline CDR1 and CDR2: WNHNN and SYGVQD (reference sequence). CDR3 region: CASSESDSYYEQYF. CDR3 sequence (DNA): TGCGCCAGCAGTGAGTCGGACTCTTACTACGAGCAGTACTTC.

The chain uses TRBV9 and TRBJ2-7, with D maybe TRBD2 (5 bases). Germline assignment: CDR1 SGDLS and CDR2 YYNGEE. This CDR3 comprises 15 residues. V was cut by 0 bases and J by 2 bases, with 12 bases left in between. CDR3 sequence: CASSVAGAAAYEQYF. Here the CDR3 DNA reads TGTGCCAGCAGCGTAGCTGGCGCAGCGGCCTACGAGCAGTACTTC.